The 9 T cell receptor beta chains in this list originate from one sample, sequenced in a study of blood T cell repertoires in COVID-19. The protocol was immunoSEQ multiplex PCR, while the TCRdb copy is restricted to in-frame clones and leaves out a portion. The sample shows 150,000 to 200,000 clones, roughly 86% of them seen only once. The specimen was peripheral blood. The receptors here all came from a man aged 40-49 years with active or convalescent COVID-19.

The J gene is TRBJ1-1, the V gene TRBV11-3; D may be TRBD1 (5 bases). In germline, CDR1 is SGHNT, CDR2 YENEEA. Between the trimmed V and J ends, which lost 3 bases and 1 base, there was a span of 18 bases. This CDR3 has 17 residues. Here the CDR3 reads CASSFAGYWAENTEAFF. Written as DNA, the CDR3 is TGTGCCAGCAGCTTCGCAGGGTACTGGGCTGAGAACACTGAAGCTTTCTTT.

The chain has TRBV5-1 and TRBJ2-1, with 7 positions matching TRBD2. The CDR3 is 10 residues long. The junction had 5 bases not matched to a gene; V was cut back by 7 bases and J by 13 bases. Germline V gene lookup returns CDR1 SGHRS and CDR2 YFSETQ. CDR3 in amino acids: CASLPGGQFF. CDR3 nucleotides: TGCGCCAGCCTCCCGGGGGGACAGTTCTTC.

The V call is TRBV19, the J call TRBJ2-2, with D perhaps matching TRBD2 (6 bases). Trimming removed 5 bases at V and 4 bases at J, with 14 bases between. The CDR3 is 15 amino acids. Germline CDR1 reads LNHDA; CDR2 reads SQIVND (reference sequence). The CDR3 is CASSRYTEGTGELFF. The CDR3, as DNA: TGTGCCAGTAGTCGTTACACGGAGGGCACCGGGGAGCTGTTTTTT.

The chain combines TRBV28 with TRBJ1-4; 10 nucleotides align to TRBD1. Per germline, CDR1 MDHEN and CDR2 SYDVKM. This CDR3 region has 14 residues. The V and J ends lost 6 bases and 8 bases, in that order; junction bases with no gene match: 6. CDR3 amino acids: CASRSGTGAEKLFF. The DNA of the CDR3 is TGTGCCAGCAGATCCGGGACAGGGGCCGAAAAACTGTTTTTT.

In DNA, the CDR3 is TGCGCCACCCATCCGGCCACCGGCAGGAACCAAGAGACCCAGTACTTC. This encodes CATHPATGRNQETQYF. V gene TRBV5-1 combines with J gene TRBJ2-5; the D is unclear. Trimming left V 9 bases short and J 0 bases short, with 21 bases between. From germline, CDR1 is SGHRS and CDR2 YFSETQ. The CDR3 is made up of 16 amino acids.

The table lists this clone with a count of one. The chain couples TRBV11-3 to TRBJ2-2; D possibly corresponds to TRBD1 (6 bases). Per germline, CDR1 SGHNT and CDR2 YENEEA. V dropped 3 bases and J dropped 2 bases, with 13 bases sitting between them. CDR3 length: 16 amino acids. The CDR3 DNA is TGTGCCAGCAGCTTGTGGGACACCGAAAACACCGGGGAGCTGTTTTTT. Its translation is CASSLWDTENTGELFF.

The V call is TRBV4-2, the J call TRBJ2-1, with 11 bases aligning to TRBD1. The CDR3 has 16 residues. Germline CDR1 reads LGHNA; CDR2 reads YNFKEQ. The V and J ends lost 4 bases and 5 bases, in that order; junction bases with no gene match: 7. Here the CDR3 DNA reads TGTGCCAGCAGCCCTGGGGACAGGGGGGGACACAATGAGCAGTTCTTC. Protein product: CASSPGDRGGHNEQFF.

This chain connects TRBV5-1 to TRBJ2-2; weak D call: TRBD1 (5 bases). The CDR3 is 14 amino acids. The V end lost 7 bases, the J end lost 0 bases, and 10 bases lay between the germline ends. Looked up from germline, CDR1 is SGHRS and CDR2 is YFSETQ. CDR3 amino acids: CASFREANTGELFF. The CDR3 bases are TGCGCCAGCTTCAGGGAAGCGAACACCGGGGAGCTGTTTTTT.

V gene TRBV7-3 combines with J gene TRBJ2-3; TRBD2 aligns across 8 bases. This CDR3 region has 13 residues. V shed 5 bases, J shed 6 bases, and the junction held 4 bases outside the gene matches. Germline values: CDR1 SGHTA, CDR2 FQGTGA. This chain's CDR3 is CASSPGGADTQYF. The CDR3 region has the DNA TGTGCCAGCAGCCCGGGGGGGGCCGATACGCAGTATTTT.